Described below is a single TCR beta chain sequence and its context. The germline gives CDR1 MDHEN, CDR2 SYDVKM. This CDR3 is built from 15 residues. V dropped 4 bases and J dropped 5 bases, with 17 bases sitting between them. These data are taken from a study of blood T cell repertoires in COVID-19. The overall study: Researchers got acute and convalescent COVID-19 samples from the United States, Italy and Spain. From T cells, B-cell-depleted T cells, or PBMCs came the material, which was cDNA or gDNA.

In the original processing: Estimation of nucleated cell counts was performed using reference gene primer amplification. Profiling relied on immunoSEQ multiplex PCR, and the TCRdb table lists in-frame clones only, not all of them. V and J calls and clone size are those listed in that table; D and trimming were worked out from the DNA. The sample has about 78,000 clones; around 91% are singletons. This clonotype originated in an elderly woman with active or convalescent COVID-19. The V and J genes are TRBV28 and TRBJ1-1; perhaps TRBD1 as D (5 bases). The source material was peripheral blood. In DNA, the CDR3 is TGTGCCAGCAGTTCCGCTCCCGGGGGTTGGACTGAAGCTTTCTTT. Its protein product is CASSSAPGGWTEAFF.